This paragraph reports one TCR beta chain. The protocol was immunoSEQ multiplex PCR, while the TCRdb copy is restricted to in-frame clones and leaves out a portion. The table includes some 300,000 clones, about 90% detected once. The data belong to a study of blood T cell repertoires in COVID-19. About the study: Researchers got acute and convalescent COVID-19 samples from the United States, Italy and Spain.

Recruited during active infection, patients (from Seattle) were subsequently followed longitudinally. The V end lost 6 bases, the J end lost 7 bases, and 8 bases lay between the germline ends. This CDR3 contains 11 residues. In germline, CDR1 is KGHDR, CDR2 SFDVKD. The chain employs TRBV24-1 and TRBJ1-1; possibly TRBD1 for D (5 bases). Sequenced material: peripheral blood. The TCR was taken from a middle-aged woman with COVID-19, enrolled during active disease. CDR3 coding DNA: TGTGCCACCAGTTCAGGGTTTGAAGCTTTCTTT. Translated: CATSSGFEAFF.